The count of the clone carrying this TCR beta chain is one. As yet, its antigen is unknown. The sample belongs to a study of CD8+ T cells in alopecia areata. This sample's treatment: oral pan-JAK inhibitor, 5-10 mg twice daily. Those with alopecia areata gave lesional scalp punch biopsies and peripheral blood. Sequencing templates came from extracted RNA that was reverse transcribed into cDNA. Here immunoSEQ multiplex PCR was the method, and the copy in TCRdb shows in-frame clones only, minus some. The data show more than 110,000 clones, roughly 54% seen once. The study, taken as a whole, reports: Mice showed TCR sharing more clearly than patients did, possibly owing to HLA.

The sample in question was CD8+ T cells sorted from blood, obtained at week 4, from a patient treated with tofacitinib. The TCR was taken from a human donor with alopecia areata.

The CDR3: CASSQDLQGHSGANVLTF. The CDR3 DNA reads TGCGCCAGCAGCCAAGATCTCCAGGGACACTCTGGGGCCAACGTCCTGACTTTC. The chain employs TRBV4-3 and TRBJ2-6, with D perhaps TRBD1 (6 bases). The CDR3 consists of 18 residues. The V and J ends lost 0 bases and 0 bases respectively, with 12 bases between them. Germline assignment: CDR1 LGHNA and CDR2 YSLEER.